The present T cell receptor beta chain was sequenced within a study of shared clonotypes between healthy human individuals. Study-level results: Among the subsets, naive ones generally showed larger estimated richness than memory ones.

The V and J ends lost 0 bases and 8 bases, in that order; junction bases with no gene match: 1. Germline-derived CDR1 and CDR2 are WNHNN and SYGVQD (reference sequence). The CDR3 runs 16 residues. Sequencing was at deep level. DNA at approximately 200 ng, 25,000 to 35,000 T cell genomes, went into sorted-subset replicate PCRs. The table came from immunoSEQ multiplex PCR; TCRdb's copy has only in-frame clones and leaves some out. The sample yields some 2,000,000 clones, approximately 95% seen once. CD45RA+ naive and CD45RA-negative memory subsets were separated from CD4+ cells. Details on this clone: Its target is not known.

The gene calls are TRBV10-1 and TRBJ2-1; TRBD2 matches at 16 bases. Sequencing was done on a sample of naive CD4+ T cells sorted from blood. Stated subset: CD45RA+ positively selected. This TCR was sampled from a man in his late teens or twenties in good health. The CDR3 here is CASSESGLAGGHEQFF. The CDR3 region has the DNA TGCGCCAGCAGTGAGTCGGGACTAGCGGGAGGGCATGAGCAGTTCTTC.